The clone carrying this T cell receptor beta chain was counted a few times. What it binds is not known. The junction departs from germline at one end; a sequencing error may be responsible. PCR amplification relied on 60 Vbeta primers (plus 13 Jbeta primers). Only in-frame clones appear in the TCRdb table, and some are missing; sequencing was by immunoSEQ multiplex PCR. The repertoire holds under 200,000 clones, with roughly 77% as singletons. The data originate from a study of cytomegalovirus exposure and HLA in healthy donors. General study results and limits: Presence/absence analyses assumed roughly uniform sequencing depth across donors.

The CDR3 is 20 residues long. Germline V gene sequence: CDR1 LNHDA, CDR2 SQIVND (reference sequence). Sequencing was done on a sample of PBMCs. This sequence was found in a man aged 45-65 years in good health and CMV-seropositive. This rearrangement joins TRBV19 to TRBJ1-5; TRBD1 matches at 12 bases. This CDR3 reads CASSIAFPGTGGGSSQPQHF. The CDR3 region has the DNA TGTGCCAGTAGTATAGCCTTTCCCGGGACAGGGGGCGGAAGCAGTCAGCCCCAGCATTTT.